The 4 T cell receptor beta chains below were found in one sample sequenced in a study of blood T cells in healthy people across ages. The authors ran a second PCR of about 6 to 12 cycles using a sample-barcoded 5' primer and a J-beta primer mix. Each CDR3 protein gets one entry after TCRdb re-called the 5' RACE reads with MiXCR. Among almost 300,000 distinct CDR3 sequences listed, 27% were seen once. The material sequenced was blood. These receptors all stem from a woman between 65 and 79 years old in good health.

The rearrangement joins TRBV7-2 to TRBJ2-5, with D tentatively TRBD2 (5 bases). Germline-derived CDR1 and CDR2 are SGHTA and FQGNSA. The CDR3 sequence is 14 residues long. V was pared by 4 bases and J by 1 base, with 10 bases between. CDR3 bases: TGTGCCAGCAGCTCCAGCGGAGTCCAAGAGACCCAGTACTTC. It codes for CASSSSGVQETQYF.

V gene TRBV27 combines with J gene TRBJ2-3; a possible D gene is TRBD1 (6 bases). Germline lookup yields CDR1 MNHEY and CDR2 SMNVEV (reference sequence). This CDR3 has 14 amino acids. V lost 6 bases to trimming and J lost 4 bases, with 14 bases between them. The DNA for the CDR3 is TGTGCCAGCAGCAAGGACAGTACTTCAGATACGCAGTATTTT. Residues: CASSKDSTSDTQYF.

The table lists this clonotype with a few counts. The chain employs TRBV6-6 and TRBJ2-4; D unclear. CDR3 length equals 14 residues. Germline CDR1 reads MNHNY; CDR2 reads SVGAGI (reference sequence). V dropped 4 bases and J dropped 5 bases, with 12 bases sitting between them. The CDR3 here is CASSLAPPENIQYF. DNA of the CDR3: TGTGCCAGCAGTTTGGCCCCTCCGGAAAACATTCAGTACTTC.

Many counts were recorded for this clonotype. This chain joins TRBV20-1 and TRBJ1-5, with D perhaps matching TRBD1 (5 bases). The length of the CDR3 is 14 residues. The V end was cut by 5 bases, the J end by 4 bases, with 15 bases between. Germline-derived CDR1 and CDR2 are DFQATT and SNEGSKA (reference sequence). The CDR3 nucleotides read TGCAGTGCTCCAACCCCAGGGTTGAATCAGCCCCAGCATTTT. This encodes CSAPTPGLNQPQHF.